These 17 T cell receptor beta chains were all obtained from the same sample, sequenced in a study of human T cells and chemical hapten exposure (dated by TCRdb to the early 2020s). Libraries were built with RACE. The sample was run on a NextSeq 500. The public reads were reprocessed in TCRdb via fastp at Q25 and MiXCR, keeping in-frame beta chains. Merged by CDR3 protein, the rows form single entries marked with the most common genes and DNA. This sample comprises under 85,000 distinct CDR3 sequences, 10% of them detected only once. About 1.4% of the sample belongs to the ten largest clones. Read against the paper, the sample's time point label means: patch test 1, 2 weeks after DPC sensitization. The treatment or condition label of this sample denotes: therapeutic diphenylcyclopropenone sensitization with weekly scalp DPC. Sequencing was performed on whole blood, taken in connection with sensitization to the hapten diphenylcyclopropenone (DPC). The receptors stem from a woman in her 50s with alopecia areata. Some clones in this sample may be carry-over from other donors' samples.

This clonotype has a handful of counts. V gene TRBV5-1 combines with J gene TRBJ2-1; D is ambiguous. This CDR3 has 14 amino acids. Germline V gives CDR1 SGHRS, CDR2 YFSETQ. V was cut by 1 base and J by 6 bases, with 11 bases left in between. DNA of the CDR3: TGCGCCAGCAGCTTGAATGCGCAGACCAATGAGCAGTTCTTC. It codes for CASSLNAQTNEQFF.

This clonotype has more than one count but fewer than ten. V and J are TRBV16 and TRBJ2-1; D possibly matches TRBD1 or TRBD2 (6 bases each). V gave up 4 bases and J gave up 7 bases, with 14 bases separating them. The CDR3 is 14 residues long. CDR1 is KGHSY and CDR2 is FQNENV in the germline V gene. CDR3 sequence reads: CASSLQKGGNEQFF. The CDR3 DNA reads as TGTGCCAGCAGCCTACAGAAAGGGGGGAATGAGCAGTTCTTC.

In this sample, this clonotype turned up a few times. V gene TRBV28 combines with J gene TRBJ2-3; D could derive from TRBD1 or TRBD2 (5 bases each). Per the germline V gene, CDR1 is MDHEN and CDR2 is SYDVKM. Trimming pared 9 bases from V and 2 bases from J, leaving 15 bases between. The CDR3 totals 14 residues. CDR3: CASSGTQPTDTQYF. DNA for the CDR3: TGTGCCAGTTCCGGGACCCAACCCACAGATACGCAGTATTTT.

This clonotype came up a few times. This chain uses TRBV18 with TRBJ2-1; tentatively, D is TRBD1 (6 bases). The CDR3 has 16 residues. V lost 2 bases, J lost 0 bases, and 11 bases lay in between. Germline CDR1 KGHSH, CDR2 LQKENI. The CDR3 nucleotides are TGTGCCAGCTCACCAATTACAGGGAGCTCCTACAATGAGCAGTTCTTC. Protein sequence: CASSPITGSSYNEQFF.

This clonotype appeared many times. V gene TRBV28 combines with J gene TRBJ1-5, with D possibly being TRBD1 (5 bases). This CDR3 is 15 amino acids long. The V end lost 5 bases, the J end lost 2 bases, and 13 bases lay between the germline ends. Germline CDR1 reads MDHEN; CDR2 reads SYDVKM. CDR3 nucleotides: TGTGCCAGCAGTGGGTCAGGGACTGGCAATCAGCCCCAGCATTTT. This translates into CASSGSGTGNQPQHF.

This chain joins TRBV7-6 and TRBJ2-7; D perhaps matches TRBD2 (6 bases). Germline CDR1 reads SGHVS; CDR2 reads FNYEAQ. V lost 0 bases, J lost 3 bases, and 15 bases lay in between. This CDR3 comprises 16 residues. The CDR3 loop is CASSLAAAPGSYEQYF. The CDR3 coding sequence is TGTGCCAGCAGCTTAGCGGCTGCTCCCGGGAGCTACGAGCAGTACTTC.

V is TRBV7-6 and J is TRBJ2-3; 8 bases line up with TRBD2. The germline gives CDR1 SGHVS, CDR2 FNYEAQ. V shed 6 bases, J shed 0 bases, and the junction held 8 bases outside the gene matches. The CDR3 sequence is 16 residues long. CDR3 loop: CASSIGPSGSTDTQYF. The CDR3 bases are TGTGCCAGCAGTATAGGGCCTAGCGGGAGCACAGATACGCAGTATTTT. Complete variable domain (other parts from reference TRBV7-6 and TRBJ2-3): GAGVSQSPRYKVTKRGQDVALRCDPISGHVSLYWYRQALGQGPEFLTYFNYEAQQDKSGLPNDRFSAERPEGSISTLTIQRTEQRDSAMYRCASSIGPSGSTDTQYFGPGTRLTVL.

For the CDR3, the DNA is TGTGCCAGCGGGCAGGCGGCCTACAATGAGCAGTTCTTC. Translating it yields CASGQAAYNEQFF. V and J are TRBV28 and TRBJ2-1; D gene unclear. CDR3 size: 13 residues. Germline-derived CDR1 and CDR2 are MDHEN and SYDVKM. V was cut by 8 bases and J by 2 bases, with 10 bases left in between. Based on the CDR3 plus reference TRBV28 and TRBJ2-1, the full variable domain is DVKVTQSSRYLVKRTGEKVFLECVQDMDHENMFWYRQDPGLGLRLIYFSYDVKMKEKGDIPEGYSVSREKKERFSLILESASTNQTSMYLCASGQAAYNEQFFGPGTRLTVL.

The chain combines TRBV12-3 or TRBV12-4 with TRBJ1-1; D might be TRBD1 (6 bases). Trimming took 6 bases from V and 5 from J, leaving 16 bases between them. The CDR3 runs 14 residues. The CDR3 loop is CASSSGHDRTEAFF. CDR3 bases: TGTGCCAGCAGCTCCGGGCACGACAGGACTGAAGCTTTCTTT.

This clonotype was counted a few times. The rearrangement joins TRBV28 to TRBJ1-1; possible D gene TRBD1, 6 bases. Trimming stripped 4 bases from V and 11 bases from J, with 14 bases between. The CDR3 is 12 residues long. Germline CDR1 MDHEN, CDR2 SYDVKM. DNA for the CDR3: TGTGCCAGCAGTTCCGGACAGCGCTGGGCTTTCTTT. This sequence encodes CASSSGQRWAFF.

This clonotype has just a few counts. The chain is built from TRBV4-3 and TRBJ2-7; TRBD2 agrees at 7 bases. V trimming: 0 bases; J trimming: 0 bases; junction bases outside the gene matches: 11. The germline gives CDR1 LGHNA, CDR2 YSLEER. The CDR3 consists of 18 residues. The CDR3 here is CASSQDWSLAASSYEQYF. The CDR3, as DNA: TGCGCCAGCAGCCAAGATTGGTCGCTAGCGGCTAGCTCCTACGAGCAGTACTTC.

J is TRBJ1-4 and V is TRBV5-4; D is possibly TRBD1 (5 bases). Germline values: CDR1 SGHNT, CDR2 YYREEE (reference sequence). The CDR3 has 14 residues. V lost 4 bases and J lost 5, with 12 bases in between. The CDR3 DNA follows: TGTGCCAGCAGCATACAAGGGGAGAATGAAAAACTGTTTTTT. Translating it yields CASSIQGENEKLFF.

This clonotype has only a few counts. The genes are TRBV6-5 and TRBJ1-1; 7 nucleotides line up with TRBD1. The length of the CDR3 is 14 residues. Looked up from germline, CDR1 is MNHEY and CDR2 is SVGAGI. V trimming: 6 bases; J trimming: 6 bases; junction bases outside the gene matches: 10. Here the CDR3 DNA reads TGTGCCAGCAGCCCGATGACAGGGAGGGCTGAAGCTTTCTTT. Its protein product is CASSPMTGRAEAFF.

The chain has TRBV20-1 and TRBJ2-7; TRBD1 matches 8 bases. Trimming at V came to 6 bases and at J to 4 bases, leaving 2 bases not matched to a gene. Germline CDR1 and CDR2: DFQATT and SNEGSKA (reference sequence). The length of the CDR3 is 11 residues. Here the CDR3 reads CSADREYEQYF. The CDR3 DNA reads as TGCAGTGCGGACAGGGAGTACGAGCAGTACTTC.

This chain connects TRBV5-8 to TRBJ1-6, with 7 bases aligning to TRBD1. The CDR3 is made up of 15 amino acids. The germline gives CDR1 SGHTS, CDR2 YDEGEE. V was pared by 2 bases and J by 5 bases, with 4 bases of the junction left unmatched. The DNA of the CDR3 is TGTGCCAGCAGCTTTCGACAGGGCCATAATTCACCCCTCCACTTT. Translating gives CASSFRQGHNSPLHF.

The CDR3 protein is CASSQVAGGNSPLHF. The CDR3 coding sequence is TGTGCCAGCAGCCAGGTTGCGGGGGGTAATTCACCCCTCCACTTT. The chain links TRBV3-1 to TRBJ1-6, with D perhaps matching TRBD1 (5 bases). This CDR3 has 15 amino acids. V was shortened by 3 bases and J by 6 bases, with 12 bases between the two germline ends. Per the germline V gene, CDR1 is LGHDT and CDR2 is YNNKEL (reference sequence). The full variable domain, rest sourced from reference TRBV3-1 and TRBJ1-6, is DTAVSQTPKYLVTQMGNDKSIKCEQNLGHDTMYWYKQDSKKFLKIMFSYNNKELIINETVPNRFSPKSPDKAHLNLHINSLELGDSAVYFCASSQVAGGNSPLHFGNGTRLTVT.

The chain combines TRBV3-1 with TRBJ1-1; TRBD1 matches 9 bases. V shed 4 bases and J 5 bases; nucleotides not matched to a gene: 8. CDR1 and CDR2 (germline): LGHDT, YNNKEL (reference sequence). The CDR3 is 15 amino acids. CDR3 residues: CASSPWDRERTEAFF. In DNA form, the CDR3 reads TGTGCCAGCAGCCCCTGGGACAGGGAGAGGACTGAAGCTTTCTTT.